Detailed here is one TCR beta chain. 13 Jbeta primers and 60 Vbeta primers were used for the PCR. Sequenced by immunoSEQ multiplex PCR; TCRdb stores in-frame clones only, minus some. The sample has just over 150,000 clones, about 85% seen once. This specimen comes from a study of cytomegalovirus exposure and HLA in healthy donors. There are 14 residues in the CDR3. V shed 4 bases, J shed 4 bases, and the junction held 5 bases outside the gene matches. Germline CDR1 MDHEN, CDR2 SYDVKM. V is TRBV28 and J is TRBJ1-2, with 8 bases fitting TRBD1. Sequencing used PBMCs. The sequence derives from a woman aged 18 to 35 in good health and CMV-seronegative. CDR3 region: CASSSPTGAYGYTF. CDR3 sequence (DNA): TGTGCCAGCAGTTCGCCGACAGGGGCCTATGGCTACACCTTC.